Listed here is a single T cell receptor (beta chain). Its antigen is undetermined. This sample also contains other DNA sequences that code for the same CDR3. Produced via immunoSEQ multiplex PCR; TCRdb's table is partial and in-frame only. The sample gives fewer than 200,000 clones, 88% of which show up once; approximately 11% is in the top ten. The sample comes from a study of radiation and T cells in renal cell carcinoma. Regarding the study as a whole: Without pretreatment biopsies, baseline tumor clonotype presence was undetermined. From baseline, blood top tumor clonotypes peaked at 2 weeks post-radiation.

Germline lookup yields CDR1 MNHEY and CDR2 SVGAGI. Trimming at V came to 2 bases and at J to 3 bases, leaving 3 bases not matched to a gene. The CDR3 extends over 16 amino acids. Indicated time point: blood 4 weeks post-SBRT, at nephrectomy. Described treatment: 15 Gy SBRT to primary tumor, nephrectomy 4 weeks later. Nephrectomy followed 15 Gy stereotactic body radiation by 4 weeks. Radiation-treated patients gave blood at baseline, week 2 and week 4. The chain joins TRBV6-5 to TRBJ2-2, with TRBD1 matching 10 bases. This clonotype was sampled from a woman in her forties or fifties with renal cell carcinoma. The starting material was blood, obtained from a patient whose treatment included radiotherapy and nephrectomy. The CDR3 DNA sequence: TGTGCCAGCAGTTACGCCGGGACAGGGGACACCGGGGAGCTGTTTTTT. Translation gives CASSYAGTGDTGELFF.